The rows below give T cell receptor beta chains drawn from one sample of a study of blood T cell repertoires in COVID-19. Clones were read by immunoSEQ multiplex PCR, and TCRdb kept only the in-frame ones, dropping some. The repertoire holds fewer than 250,000 clones, around 82% seen once, with about 8.1% in the top ten. The sample consisted of peripheral blood. The receptor source for this set is a woman aged 45-65 years with acute or convalescent COVID-19. Both conserved end residues are part of each CDR3. Each record gives: clone size, V gene, J gene, D gene, CDR3 protein, CDR3 DNA. D genes are given only for firm matches. Rows may omit the clone size; those that give it use once, few, many or a size class.

>.|TRBV28|TRBJ1-4|.
CASSGAGSRNEKLFF
TGTGCCAGCAGTGGGGCCGGGTCCCGAAATGAAAAACTGTTTTTT
>.|TRBV25-1|TRBJ2-3|.
CASSEVGRGTDTQYF
TGTGCCAGCAGTGAAGTAGGTCGCGGGACAGATACGCAGTATTTT
>.|TRBV7-6|TRBJ2-3|TRBD1
CASSSGQTDTDTQYF
TGTGCCAGCAGCTCGGGACAGACCGACACAGATACGCAGTATTTT
>.|TRBV19|TRBJ2-7|.
CASSKAGVSYEQYF
TGTGCCAGTAGTAAGGCAGGGGTCTCCTACGAGCAGTACTTC
>.|TRBV4-2|TRBJ2-5|.
CASSQDRVSKGHQYF
TGTGCCAGCAGCCAAGACAGGGTCTCGAAGGGTCACCAGTACTTC
>.|TRBV19|TRBJ1-3|.
CASSPTSRNTIYF
TGTGCCAGTAGTCCGACTTCTCGAAACACCATATATTTT
>.|TRBV2|TRBJ2-5|.
CASTGPGNQETQYF
TGTGCCAGCACCGGGCCAGGGAACCAAGAGACCCAGTACTTC
>.|TRBV27|TRBJ2-7|TRBD2
CASSLSSGRANEQYF
TGTGCCAGCAGTTTATCTAGCGGGAGGGCCAATGAGCAGTACTTC
>.|TRBV2|TRBJ1-2|.
CASSVSPSRGYTF
TGTGCCAGCAGTGTATCCCCAAGTCGGGGCTACACCTTC
>few|TRBV9|TRBJ2-7|.
CASSVGSSWPSYEQYF
TGTGCCAGCAGCGTAGGAAGTAGCTGGCCGTCCTACGAGCAGTACTTC
>.|TRBV5-4|TRBJ2-7|.
CASSLGGGNYEQYF
TGTGCCAGCAGCTTGGGTGGAGGGAACTACGAGCAGTACTTC
>.|TRBV21-1|TRBJ2-1|.
CASSKWSLTGLYNEQFF
TGTGCCAGCAGCAAATGGTCCCTAACGGGTCTATACAATGAGCAGTTCTTC
>.|TRBV25-1|TRBJ1-2|.
CASSDTTTNYGYTF
TGTGCCAGCAGTGACACGACAACTAACTATGGCTACACCTTC
>.|TRBV7-9|TRBJ2-7|TRBD1
CASSFSQGDEQYF
TGTGCCAGCAGCTTCTCACAGGGGGACGAGCAGTACTTC
>once|TRBV6-5|TRBJ2-7|.
CASRFQYEQYF
TGTGCCAGCAGGTTTCAGTACGAGCAGTACTTC
>.|TRBV5-4|TRBJ2-1|.
CASSLDGRGNEQFF
TGTGCCAGCAGCTTGGACGGGAGAGGCAATGAGCAGTTCTTC
>.|TRBV13|TRBJ2-7|TRBD2
CASSLAGAGGSYEQYF
TGTGCCAGCAGCTTAGCTGGCGCGGGGGGCTCCTACGAGCAGTACTTC
>.|TRBV24-1|TRBJ1-4|.
CATSRAGAGEKLFF
TGTGCCACCAGCCGAGCGGGGGCGGGAGAAAAACTGTTTTTT
>once|TRBV7-6|TRBJ2-3|TRBD2
CASSLVAGVTDTQYF
TGTGCCAGCAGCTTAGTAGCGGGAGTGACAGATACGCAGTATTTT
>.|TRBV5-1|TRBJ2-1|TRBD1
CASRQGAGDEQFF
TGCGCCAGTAGACAGGGGGCTGGGGATGAGCAGTTCTTC
>.|TRBV7-9|TRBJ1-1|.
CASSFDLREAFF
TGTGCCAGCAGCTTTGATTTGCGTGAAGCTTTCTTT
>.|TRBV29-1|TRBJ2-1|TRBD1
CSPIGDRTLPEPYNEQFF
TGCAGCCCGATAGGGGACAGGACGCTACCAGAGCCCTACAATGAGCAGTTCTTC
>.|TRBV7-9|TRBJ2-1|TRBD2
CASSRTSGNNEQFF
TGTGCCAGCAGCCGGACTAGCGGGAACAATGAGCAGTTCTTC
>few|TRBV2|TRBJ2-7|TRBD2
CASSEGGGDLYEQYF
TGTGCCAGCAGTGAAGGGGGAGGGGATCTCTACGAGCAGTACTTC
>.|TRBV7-8|TRBJ2-2|.
CASSLALSGTGELFF
TGTGCCAGCAGCTTAGCGCTTAGCGGAACCGGGGAGCTGTTTTTT
>.|TRBV12-3/TRBV12-4|TRBJ1-1|.
CASSPTGIPEAFF
TGTGCCAGCAGTCCCACAGGGATCCCTGAAGCTTTCTTT
>.|TRBV28|TRBJ1-1|.
CASHDRKNAETFF
TGTGCCAGCCATGACAGAAAAAACGCTGAAACTTTCTTT
>.|TRBV15|TRBJ2-1|TRBD2
CATSREHASGDNEQFF
TGTGCCACCAGCAGAGAACACGCTAGCGGTGACAATGAGCAGTTCTTC
>.|TRBV18|TRBJ2-5|TRBD1
CASSPGTVFETQYF
TGTGCCAGCTCACCAGGGACAGTGTTCGAGACCCAGTACTTC
>once|TRBV29-1|TRBJ1-6|.
CSPAPHLSSYNSPLHF
TGCAGCCCGGCCCCCCATCTGAGCTCCTATAATTCACCCCTCCACTTT
>.|TRBV7-2|TRBJ1-2|.
CASSQRSYGYTF
TGTGCCAGCAGCCAGCGTTCCTATGGCTACACCTTC
>.|TRBV19|TRBJ1-1|TRBD1
CASSTRTGSKRIDRNTEAFF
TGTGCCAGTAGTACCCGGACAGGGTCTAAACGAATAGACAGGAACACTGAAGCTTTCTTT